This TCR beta chain was sequenced in a study of cytomegalovirus exposure and HLA in healthy donors. The CDR3 sequence is 13 residues long. CDR1 and CDR2 (germline): SNHLY, FYNNEI. The V and J ends lost 5 bases and 7 bases, in that order; junction bases with no gene match: 7. A multiplex PCR was run with 60 Vbeta primers and 13 Jbeta primers. TCRdb's copy holds only in-frame clones and misses some; the assay was immunoSEQ multiplex PCR. The sample yields approximately 78,000 clones, around 84% seen once. This rearrangement joins TRBV2 to TRBJ1-2, with 7 bases aligning to TRBD1. The clonotype was recovered from a woman aged 45-65 years in good health and CMV-seronegative. Sequencing used PBMCs. CDR3 protein: CASSTGESRGYTF. Here the CDR3 DNA reads TGTGCCAGCAGTACAGGGGAGAGTCGTGGCTACACCTTC. Filled out from reference TRBV2 and TRBJ1-2, the complete variable domain reads EPEVTQTPSHQVTQMGQEVILRCVPISNHLYFYWYRQILGQKVEFLVSFYNNEISEKSEIFDDQFSVERPDGSNFTLKIRSTKLEDSAMYFCASSTGESRGYTFGSGTRLTVV.